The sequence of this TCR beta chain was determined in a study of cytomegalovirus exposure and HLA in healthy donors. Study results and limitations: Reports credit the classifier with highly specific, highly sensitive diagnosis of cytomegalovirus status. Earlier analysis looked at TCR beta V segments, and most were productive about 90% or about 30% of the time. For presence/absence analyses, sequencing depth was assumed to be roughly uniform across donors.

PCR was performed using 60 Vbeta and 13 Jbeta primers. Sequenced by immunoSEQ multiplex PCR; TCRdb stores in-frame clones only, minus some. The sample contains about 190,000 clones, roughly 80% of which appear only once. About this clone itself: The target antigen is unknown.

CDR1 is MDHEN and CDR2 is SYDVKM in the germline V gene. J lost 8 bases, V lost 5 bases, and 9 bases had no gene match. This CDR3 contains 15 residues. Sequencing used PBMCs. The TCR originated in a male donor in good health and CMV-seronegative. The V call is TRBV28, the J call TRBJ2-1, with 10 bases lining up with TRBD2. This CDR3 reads CASSGLAGDPYEQFF. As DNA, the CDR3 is TGTGCCAGCAGTGGCCTAGCGGGAGATCCCTATGAGCAGTTCTTC.